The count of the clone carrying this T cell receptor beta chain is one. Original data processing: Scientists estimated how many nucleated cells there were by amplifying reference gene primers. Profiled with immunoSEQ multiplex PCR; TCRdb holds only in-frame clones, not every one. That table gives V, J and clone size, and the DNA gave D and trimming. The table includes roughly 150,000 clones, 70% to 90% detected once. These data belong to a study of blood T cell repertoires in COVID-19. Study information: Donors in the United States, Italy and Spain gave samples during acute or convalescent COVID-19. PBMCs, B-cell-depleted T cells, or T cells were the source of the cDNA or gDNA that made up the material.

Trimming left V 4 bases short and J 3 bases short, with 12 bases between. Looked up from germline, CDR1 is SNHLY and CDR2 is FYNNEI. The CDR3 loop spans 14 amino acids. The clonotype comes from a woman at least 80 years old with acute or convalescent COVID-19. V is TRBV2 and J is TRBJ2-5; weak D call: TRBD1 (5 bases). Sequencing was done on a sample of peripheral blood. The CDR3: CASSVRQRKETQYF. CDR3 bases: TGTGCCAGCAGTGTACGACAGAGAAAAGAGACCCAGTACTTC.